What follows are 16 T cell receptor beta chains derived from one specimen sequenced in a study of CD8 T cells in Susac syndrome. An amount of RNA that ranged from roughly 0.45 to 1 ug was reverse transcribed with random hexamers. A single record per CDR3 protein comes from TCRdb applying MiXCR to the immunoSEQ multiplex PCR reads. This table has 150,000 to 180,000 distinct CDR3 sequences, about 95% appearing once. The sample comprised CD4+ T cells from PBMCs. The receptors were sampled from a human donor with Susac syndrome.

The J gene is TRBJ2-3, the V gene TRBV12-3 or TRBV12-4, with TRBD1 as a possible D gene (5 bases). V lost 6 bases and J lost 4, with 8 bases in between. This CDR3 comprises 12 residues. The DNA for the CDR3 is TGTGCCAGCAGAGGGGTCCCAGATACGCAGTATTTT. The encoded protein is CASRGVPDTQYF.

The sample holds one count of this clonotype. V is TRBV29-1 and J is TRBJ1-3; D unresolved. The CDR3 spans 11 residues. V lost 6 bases to trimming and J lost 3 bases, with 6 bases between them. Looked up from germline, CDR1 is SQVTM and CDR2 is ANQGSEA. The CDR3 region has the DNA TGCAGCGTCCGATATGGAAACACCATATATTTT. This sequence encodes CSVRYGNTIYF. The full variable domain, rest sourced from reference TRBV29-1 and TRBJ1-3, is SAVISQKPSRDICQRGTSLTIQCQVDSQVTMMFWYRQQPGQSLTLIATANQGSEATYESGFVIDKFPISRPNLTFSTLTVSNMSPEDSSIYLCSVRYGNTIYFGEGSWLTVV.

This rearrangement joins TRBV3-1 to TRBJ2-2; the D gene is possibly TRBD2 (5 bases). Germline CDR1 LGHDT, CDR2 YNNKEL (reference sequence). The CDR3 extends over 15 amino acids. Between the trimmed V and J ends, which lost 8 bases and 0 bases, there was a span of 13 bases. CDR3 DNA sequence: TGTGCCAGCCGTCTTACCGGGGCGAACACCGGGGAGCTGTTTTTT. Amino acid sequence: CASRLTGANTGELFF.

The CDR3 DNA is TGCGCCAGCAGCGACTCGACCCTCTACGAGCAGTACTTC. This codes for CASSDSTLYEQYF. This chain joins TRBV5-1 and TRBJ2-7; no clear D. Trimming shortened V by 4 bases and J by 3 bases, and 11 bases separated the two germline ends. The CDR3 is 13 amino acids. Germline V gene sequence: CDR1 SGHRS, CDR2 YFSETQ.

The J gene is TRBJ2-7, the V gene TRBV5-4, with D perhaps matching TRBD1 (6 bases). CDR3 length: 14 amino acids. Germline V gene data show CDR1 as SGHNT and CDR2 as YYREEE (reference sequence). Trimming left V 3 bases short and J 5 bases short, with 15 bases between. Here the CDR3 DNA reads TGTGCCAGCAGCTCCCCTACAGGGAACAACGAGCAGTACTTC. As protein: CASSSPTGNNEQYF.

The chain joins TRBV29-1 to TRBJ2-3, with D maybe TRBD1 (5 bases). The germline gives CDR1 SQVTM, CDR2 ANQGSEA. This CDR3 is built from 13 residues. Trimming stripped 8 bases from V and 4 bases from J, with 16 bases between. CDR3 loop: CSTRTSAADTQYF. The CDR3 bases are TGCAGCACTCGGACATCTGCCGCAGATACGCAGTATTTT.

This clonotype was observed a single time. The chain carries TRBV27 and TRBJ1-2, with 11 bases aligning to TRBD1. This CDR3 comprises 14 residues. Trimming at V came to 6 bases and at J to 6 bases, leaving 6 bases not matched to a gene. Germline lookup yields CDR1 MNHEY and CDR2 SMNVEV (reference sequence). CDR3 nucleotides: TGTGCCAGCAGACTCAGGACAGGGGGCAATGGCTACACCTTC. This sequence encodes CASRLRTGGNGYTF.

The gene calls are TRBV7-3 and TRBJ2-5, with D perhaps matching TRBD1 (5 bases). The CDR3 extends over 13 amino acids. Trimming removed 2 bases at V and 5 bases at J, with 9 bases between. Per germline, CDR1 SGHTA and CDR2 FQGTGA. The CDR3 sequence is CASSLWGQETQYF. The CDR3 DNA reads TGTGCCAGCAGCTTATGGGGCCAGGAGACCCAGTACTTC.

The chain uses TRBV19 and TRBJ2-1; the D gene is possibly TRBD2 (5 bases). Trimming pared 3 bases from V and 4 bases from J, leaving 10 bases between. CDR3 length: 14 residues. From germline, CDR1 is LNHDA and CDR2 SQIVND (reference sequence). This CDR3 is CASSMSRGYNEQFF. DNA for the CDR3: TGTGCCAGTAGTATGTCCAGAGGGTACAATGAGCAGTTCTTC. Supplemented by reference TRBV19 and TRBJ2-1, the full variable domain reads DGGITQSPKYLFRKEGQNVTLSCEQNLNHDAMYWYRQDPGQGLRLIYYSQIVNDFQKGDIAEGYSVSREKKESFPLTVTSAQKNPTAFYLCASSMSRGYNEQFFGPGTRLTVL.

V usage is TRBV14 and J usage is TRBJ1-6, with a tentative D call TRBD1 (6 bases). Looked up from germline, CDR1 is SGHDN and CDR2 is FVKESK. The V end lost 5 bases, the J end lost 2 bases, and 10 bases lay between the germline ends. CDR3 size: 15 residues. The CDR3 loop is CASSAQGTYNSPLHF. For the CDR3, the DNA is TGTGCCAGCAGCGCACAGGGTACCTATAATTCACCCCTCCACTTT.

The chain links TRBV15 to TRBJ1-5; no definite D call. The CDR3 runs to 14 residues. CDR1 LNHNV and CDR2 YYDKDF come from the germline V gene (reference sequence). V lost 5 bases and J lost 2, with 10 bases in between. The CDR3 is CATSWGGGNQPQHF. CDR3 DNA: TGTGCCACCAGCTGGGGTGGGGGCAATCAGCCCCAGCATTTT. Full variable domain (rest looked up from reference TRBV15 and TRBJ1-5): DAMVIQNPRYQVTQFGKPVTLSCSQTLNHNVMYWYQQKSSQAPKLLFHYYDKDFNNEADTPDNFQSRRPNTSFCFLDIRSPGLGDTAMYLCATSWGGGNQPQHFGDGTRLSIL.

V and J are TRBV20-1 and TRBJ2-7, with 7 bases identical to TRBD1. V dropped 7 bases and J dropped 7; count of bases not matched to a gene: 10. The CDR3 spans 12 residues. Germline V gives CDR1 DFQATT, CDR2 SNEGSKA (reference sequence). The CDR3 here is CSVGTAPGEQYF. In DNA form, the CDR3 reads TGCAGTGTCGGGACAGCTCCAGGGGAGCAGTACTTC.

The chain is built from TRBV9 and TRBJ1-2; TRBD1 is a possible D gene (6 bases). Germline V gives CDR1 SGDLS, CDR2 YYNGEE. V lost 3 bases and J lost 5, with 11 bases in between. CDR3 length: 13 amino acids. CDR3 sequence reads: CASSAGTHYGYTF. In nucleotides, the CDR3 is TGTGCCAGCAGCGCCGGGACACATTATGGCTACACCTTC.

The rearrangement joins TRBV2 to TRBJ2-2; D unclear. The V and J ends lost 2 bases and 4 bases respectively, with 11 bases between them. The CDR3 contains 15 residues. Germline CDR1 and CDR2: SNHLY and FYNNEI. CDR3 amino acids: CASSELGMGTGELFF. The CDR3 DNA follows: TGTGCCAGCAGTGAACTGGGGATGGGCACCGGGGAGCTGTTTTTT.

V is TRBV9 and J is TRBJ1-3; tentatively, D is TRBD1 (6 bases). Germline CDR1 reads SGDLS; CDR2 reads YYNGEE. V gave up 0 bases and J gave up 4 bases, with 17 bases separating them. The CDR3 contains 17 residues. The CDR3 DNA is TGTGCCAGCAGCGTAGGGCCCCTAGGGGGGGCCGGAAACACCATATATTTT. Amino acid sequence: CASSVGPLGGAGNTIYF.

V is TRBV5-1 and J is TRBJ2-1; D is possibly TRBD1 or TRBD2 (6 bases each). Between the trimmed V and J ends, which lost 5 bases and 8 bases, there was a span of 11 bases. The CDR3 loop spans 12 amino acids. Germline V gene sequence: CDR1 SGHRS, CDR2 YFSETQ. The CDR3 DNA is TGCGCCAGCAGGGAGGGGGGCCATGAGCAGTTCTTC. Its translation is CASREGGHEQFF.